The 19 T cell receptor beta chains below were found in one sample sequenced in a study of cytomegalovirus exposure and HLA in healthy donors. Use of 60 Vbeta and 13 Jbeta primers characterized the PCR. Method: immunoSEQ multiplex PCR; TCRdb's copy keeps in-frame clones and lacks some. The repertoire includes roughly 220,000 clones, around 85% of them detected once, and about 1.8% sits in the top ten. The material sequenced was PBMCs. The receptors come from a man aged 45-65 years in good health and CMV-seronegative.

The gene calls are TRBV28 and TRBJ2-7, with 10 bases fitting TRBD2. The V segment lost 6 bases and the J segment 1 base; nucleotides outside the gene matches: 12. Germline values: CDR1 MDHEN, CDR2 SYDVKM. CDR3 length equals 17 residues. The CDR3 spells CASRRFLAGVGSYEQYF. DNA for the CDR3: TGTGCCAGCAGAAGGTTTCTAGCGGGAGTGGGGTCCTACGAGCAGTACTTC.

A single count supports this clone. CDR3 in DNA: TGTGCCAGCTCACTAGGGACTAGCCAAGATACGCAGTATTTT. It is translated as CASSLGTSQDTQYF. The V and J genes are TRBV18 and TRBJ2-3, with TRBD2 matching over 9 bases. The CDR3 is 14 amino acids. V lost 4 bases and J lost 5; bases outside the gene matches: 4. Germline V CDR1 and CDR2: KGHSH, LQKENI.

The chain has TRBV29-1 and TRBJ1-2; 10 positions match TRBD1. The ends lost 3 bases at V and 5 bases at J; junction bases unmatched: 15. The CDR3 length is 17 residues. Germline lookup yields CDR1 SQVTM and CDR2 ANQGSEA. Here the CDR3 reads CSVDRGAGTGDFYGYTF. The CDR3 DNA sequence: TGCAGCGTTGATCGAGGAGCCGGGACAGGGGATTTTTATGGCTACACCTTC. Filled out from reference TRBV29-1 and TRBJ1-2, the complete variable domain reads SAVISQKPSRDICQRGTSLTIQCQVDSQVTMMFWYRQQPGQSLTLIATANQGSEATYESGFVIDKFPISRPNLTFSTLTVSNMSPEDSSIYLCSVDRGAGTGDFYGYTFGSGTRLTVV.

This chain joins TRBV25-1 and TRBJ2-6; TRBD1 matches 9 bases. The CDR3 sequence is 17 residues long. The germline CDR1 and CDR2 sequences are MGHDK and SYGVNS. The V and J ends lost 4 bases and 3 bases, in that order; junction bases with no gene match: 7. The CDR3 nucleotides read TGTGCCAGCAGTGCCTTGGGACAGGGTTATGGGGCCAACGTCCTGACTTTC. Translation gives CASSALGQGYGANVLTF.

The J gene is TRBJ2-3, the V gene TRBV6-5; D remains ambiguous. This CDR3 is 13 amino acids long. V gave up 5 bases and J gave up 4 bases, with 10 bases separating them. The germline CDR1 and CDR2 sequences are MNHEY and SVGAGI. The CDR3 reads CASSLTVADTQYF. CDR3 bases: TGTGCCAGCAGTCTAACGGTCGCAGATACGCAGTATTTT.

The chain links TRBV27 to TRBJ1-2; a possible D gene is TRBD1 (5 bases). V gave up 2 bases and J gave up 3 bases, with 10 bases separating them. CDR1 and CDR2 (germline): MNHEY, SMNVEV (reference sequence). The CDR3 has 14 residues. The CDR3 DNA reads as TGTGCCAGCAGTTTAATGGGGCCAGACTATGGCTACACCTTC. It codes for CASSLMGPDYGYTF.

The genes are TRBV7-2 and TRBJ2-7; 9 nucleotides match TRBD1. This CDR3 is built from 15 residues. CDR1 and CDR2 (germline): SGHTA, FQGNSA. Germline trimming cut 6 bases from V and 2 bases from J; bases unmatched to any gene: 8. DNA for the CDR3: TGTGCCAGCAGTAACCGGGACAGGGTTGCCTACGAGCAGTACTTC. Translation: CASSNRDRVAYEQYF.

The chain couples TRBV6-5 to TRBJ2-5, with 7 positions matching TRBD1. This CDR3 is built from 13 residues. V lost 6 bases, J lost 2 bases, and 3 bases stayed unmatched. Per the germline V gene, CDR1 is MNHEY and CDR2 is SVGAGI. The CDR3 reads CASRTGFQETQYF. The CDR3 coding sequence is TGTGCCAGCAGGACAGGGTTTCAAGAGACCCAGTACTTC.

J is TRBJ1-5 and V is TRBV4-1; 12 nucleotides line up with TRBD1. After removal of 3 bases from V and 7 bases from J, the junction contained 7 bases not matched to a gene. Germline V lookup: CDR1 MGHRA, CDR2 YSYEKL. The CDR3 has 16 residues. The CDR3 region has the DNA TGCGCCAGCAGCCACGGGACAGGGGGCTTCAGACAGCCCCAGCATTTT. Translating gives CASSHGTGGFRQPQHF.

This clone was seen only once. A read error may produce the germline difference seen at one junction end. V and J are TRBV7-9 and TRBJ2-7; 8 nucleotides line up with TRBD2. Germline V CDR1 and CDR2: SEHNR, FQNEAQ (reference sequence). This CDR3 has 16 residues. CDR3 DNA sequence: TGTTCCAGCAGCTTGCCACGGGAGGGCAAGGACTACGAGCAGTACTTC. Its translation: CSSSLPREGKDYEQYF.

The chain recombines TRBV5-5 with TRBJ2-1, with 11 bases aligning to TRBD2. Looked up from germline, CDR1 is SGHKS and CDR2 is YYEKEE (reference sequence). The CDR3 extends over 17 amino acids. Unmatched junction bases numbered 5, after V lost 3 bases and J lost 0 bases. The chain's CDR3 is CASSSWGLADSYNEQFF. The CDR3 coding sequence is TGTGCCAGCAGCTCCTGGGGACTAGCGGACTCCTACAATGAGCAGTTCTTC.

This sequence joins TRBV18 and TRBJ2-2; weak D call: TRBD2 (6 bases). The V end was cut by 3 bases, the J end by 8 bases, with 22 bases between. This CDR3 region has 17 residues. The germline CDR1 and CDR2 sequences are KGHSH and LQKENI. The CDR3 spells CASSPDGAGRLMGELFF. Written as DNA, the CDR3 is TGTGCCAGCTCACCGGATGGAGCGGGCAGACTTATGGGGGAGCTGTTTTTT.

V is TRBV5-1 and J is TRBJ2-1, with 12 bases lining up with TRBD2. Trimming at V came to 3 bases and at J to 1 base, leaving 17 bases not matched to a gene. This CDR3 comprises 21 residues. In germline, CDR1 is SGHRS, CDR2 YFSETQ. CDR3 in DNA: TGCGCCAGCAGCTCCCCCGAGACTAGCGGGAGTCCTCCGAGGTCCTACAATGAGCAGTTCTTC. Translated: CASSSPETSGSPPRSYNEQFF.

This chain joins TRBV19 and TRBJ2-1; 8 bases line up with TRBD2. The ends lost 7 bases at V and 5 bases at J; junction bases unmatched: 10. This CDR3 is built from 15 residues. From germline, CDR1 is LNHDA and CDR2 SQIVND (reference sequence). In DNA, the CDR3 is TGTGCCAGTATTCCTCGGGGGGGACCGAACAATGAGCAGTTCTTC. It is translated as CASIPRGGPNNEQFF.

The chain couples TRBV6-4 to TRBJ2-3; 7 bases map to TRBD2. Germline assignment: CDR1 MRHNA and CDR2 SNTAGT. The CDR3 covers 16 residues. The V gene end was trimmed by 0 bases and the J gene end by 6 bases; junction bases not matched to a gene: 9. CDR3 in amino acids: CASSDSGGSRGDTQYF. CDR3 DNA sequence: TGTGCCAGCAGTGACTCGGGCGGGAGTCGCGGGGATACGCAGTATTTT.

The chain recombines TRBV4-1 with TRBJ1-5; a weak D match, TRBD1 (6 bases). The germline CDR1 and CDR2 sequences are MGHRA and YSYEKL. The CDR3 runs to 14 residues. Trimming shortened V by 2 bases and J by 8 bases, and 13 bases separated the two germline ends. CDR3 region: CASSQNQQGEPQHF. The CDR3 nucleotides read TGCGCCAGCAGCCAAAACCAACAGGGAGAGCCCCAGCATTTT.

The rearrangement joins TRBV28 to TRBJ2-7; tentative D call: TRBD1 (6 bases). V was shortened by 2 bases and J by 2 bases, with 13 bases between the two germline ends. This CDR3 is built from 15 residues. CDR1 MDHEN and CDR2 SYDVKM come from the germline V gene. CDR3 loop: CASSLVDRKTYEQYF. The CDR3 coding sequence is TGTGCCAGCAGTTTAGTAGACAGGAAGACCTACGAGCAGTACTTC.

The V and J genes are TRBV7-2 and TRBJ2-5; 9 nucleotides line up with TRBD2. The CDR3 contains 19 residues. The germline V gene encodes CDR1 SGHTA and CDR2 FQGNSA. Trimming removed 2 bases from V and 3 bases from J; junction bases left unmatched: 16. The CDR3 reads CASSLKAYLTRLAEETQYF. Written as DNA, the CDR3 is TGTGCCAGCAGCTTAAAAGCCTACCTCACGAGACTAGCGGAAGAGACCCAGTACTTC.

The chain uses TRBV4-2 and TRBJ2-1; 7 bases are shared with TRBD1. In germline, CDR1 is LGHNA, CDR2 YNFKEQ. V shed 4 bases and J 1 base; nucleotides not matched to a gene: 7. CDR3 length: 16 residues. The CDR3 DNA follows: TGTGCCAGCAGCCCCTCGCAGGGGGATTCCTACAATGAGCAGTTCTTC. Amino acid sequence: CASSPSQGDSYNEQFF.